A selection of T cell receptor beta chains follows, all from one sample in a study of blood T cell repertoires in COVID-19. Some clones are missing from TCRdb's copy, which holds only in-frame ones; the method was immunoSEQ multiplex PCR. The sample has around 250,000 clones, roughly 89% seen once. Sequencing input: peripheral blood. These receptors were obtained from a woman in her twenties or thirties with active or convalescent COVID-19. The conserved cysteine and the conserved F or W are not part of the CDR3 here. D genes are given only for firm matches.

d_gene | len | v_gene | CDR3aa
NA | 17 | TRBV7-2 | ASSLGRGASVRRTDTQY
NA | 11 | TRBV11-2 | ASSLSQLSEAF
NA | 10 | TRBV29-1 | SVEDRSEKLF
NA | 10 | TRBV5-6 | ASSLGDNEQF
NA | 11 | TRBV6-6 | ASIAPGSGELF
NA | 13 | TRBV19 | ASSAAGTSTDTQY
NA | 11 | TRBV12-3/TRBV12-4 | ASTLDSGSGYT
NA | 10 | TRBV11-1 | ASSPTGYEQF
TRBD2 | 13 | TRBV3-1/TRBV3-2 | ASSLEAGGTGELF
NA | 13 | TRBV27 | ASRKGQVAGETQY
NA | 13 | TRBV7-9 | ASSLGTTSYNEQF
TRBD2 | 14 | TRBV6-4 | ASSDSGGTNTDTQY
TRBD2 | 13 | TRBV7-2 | ASSLATSGGFGQF
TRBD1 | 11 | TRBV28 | ASIRTGNSPLH
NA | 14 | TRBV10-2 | ASSESKGAPGNTIY
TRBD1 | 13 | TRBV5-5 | ASSNARGRRETQY
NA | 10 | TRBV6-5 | ASSLRGGGYT
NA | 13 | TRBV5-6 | ASSLRRQRNTEAF
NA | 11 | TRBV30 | AWSVQSNQPQH
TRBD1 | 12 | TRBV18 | ASSPGTVNYGYT
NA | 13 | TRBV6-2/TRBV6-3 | ASSTGSYGDNEQF
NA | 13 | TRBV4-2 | ASSPAGGSYNEQF
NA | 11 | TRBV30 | AWSQGFSDTQY
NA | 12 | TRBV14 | ASSQVRLAETQY
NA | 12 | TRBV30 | AWSVLQRGGTIY
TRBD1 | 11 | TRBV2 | ASRTGDQETQY
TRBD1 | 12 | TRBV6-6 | ASTLKDRGYGYT
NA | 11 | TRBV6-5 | ASSMTGLYGYT
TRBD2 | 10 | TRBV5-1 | APTSGQETQY
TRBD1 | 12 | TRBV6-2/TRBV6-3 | ASSYGQGSTEAF
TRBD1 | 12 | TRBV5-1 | ASSLDRGNTEAF
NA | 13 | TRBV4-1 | ASSQGGTSNSPLH
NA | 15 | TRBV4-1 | ASSHVREGPSNSPLH
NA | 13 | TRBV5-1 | ASSLIGTLQETQY
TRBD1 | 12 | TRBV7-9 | ASSLEQGADTQY
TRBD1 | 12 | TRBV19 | ASSWAGGFNEQF
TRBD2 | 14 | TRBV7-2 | ASSPTGTSGGRSHF
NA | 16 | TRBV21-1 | ASIRKPQRGAFLQTQY
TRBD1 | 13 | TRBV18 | ASSPRQGTTDTQY
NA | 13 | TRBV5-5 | ASSLGGSTYNEQF
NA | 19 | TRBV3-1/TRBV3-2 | ASSQDPRGGDKPSSNQPQH
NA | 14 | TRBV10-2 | ASSDLRAAYNSPLH